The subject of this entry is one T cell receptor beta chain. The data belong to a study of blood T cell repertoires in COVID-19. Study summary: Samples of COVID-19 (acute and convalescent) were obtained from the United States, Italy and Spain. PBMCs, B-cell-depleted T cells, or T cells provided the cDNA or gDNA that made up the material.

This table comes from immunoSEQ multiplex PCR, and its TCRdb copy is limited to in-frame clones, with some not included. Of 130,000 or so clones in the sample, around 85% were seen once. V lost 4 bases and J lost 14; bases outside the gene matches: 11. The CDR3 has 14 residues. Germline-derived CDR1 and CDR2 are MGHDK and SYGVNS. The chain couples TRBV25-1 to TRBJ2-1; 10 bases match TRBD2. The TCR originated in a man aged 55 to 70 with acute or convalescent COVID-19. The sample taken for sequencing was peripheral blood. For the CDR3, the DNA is TGTGCCAGCAGTGGACTAGCGGGTGCCTCCCCCGAGTTCTTC. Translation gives CASSGLAGASPEFF. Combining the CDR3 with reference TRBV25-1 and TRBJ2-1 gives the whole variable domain EADIYQTPRYLVIGTGKKITLECSQTMGHDKMYWYQQDPGMELHLIHYSYGVNSTEKGDLSSESTVSRIRTEHFPLTLESARPSHTSQYLCASSGLAGASPEFFGPGTRLTVL.